This T cell receptor beta chain is drawn from a study of cytomegalovirus exposure and HLA in healthy donors. PCR primers comprised 60 Vbeta and 13 Jbeta primers. Measured with immunoSEQ multiplex PCR; TCRdb has only the in-frame clones, and not every one. Of fewer than 200,000 clones in the sample, roughly 76% were seen once. V lost 5 bases and J lost 4; bases outside the gene matches: 3. Germline V gives CDR1 SNHLY, CDR2 FYNNEI. The CDR3 consists of 14 residues. The V gene is TRBV2, the J gene TRBJ2-3, with 10 bases matching TRBD1. The sample comprised PBMCs. The source of this sequence is a man in his 60s in good health and CMV-seronegative. CDR3 sequence: CASSSGQGSDTQYF. In nucleotides, the CDR3 is TGTGCCAGCAGTTCGGGACAGGGGTCAGATACGCAGTATTTT.